This T cell receptor beta chain is drawn from a study of blood T cell repertoires in COVID-19 (dated by TCRdb to about 2020). Looking at the study overall: Collaborator samples came from the United States, Italy and Spain and covered acute and convalescent phases of COVID-19. The material from the prospective study consisted of cDNA or gDNA derived from T cells, B-cell-depleted T cells, or PBMCs. The dataset comprised deeply sampled blood TCRbeta repertoires from subjects exposed to, actively infected with, or recovered from COVID-19. A freely available public database, intended as a resource for researchers studying the immune response to SARS-CoV-2, is where the repertoires were released. The samples were drawn from two sources: the first 160 participants of the ongoing ImmuneRACE study, and over 1,000 subjects contributed by 6 global collaborators. A de-identified subject ID, COVID-19 status, age in years and sex were almost always included in the sample metadata. Where HLA class I and class II types were available, the types were taken from metadata supplied by the sample provider, not from assay-based typing.

In its sample, this clone was seen once. Which antigen it targets is not known. Within one base of it there is no much larger clone, and no base qualities were kept. The immunoSEQ Assay, a bias-controlled multiplex PCR, was used to amplify TCRbeta CDR3 regions from genomic DNA. For the original study's pipeline: The number of nucleated cells in each sample was estimated from the amplification of reference gene primers within the assay. To quantify the absolute abundance of each unique TCRbeta CDR3 rearrangement, sequence reads were collapsed and filtered. For each sample, productive Simpson clonality was calculated as the square root of Simpson's diversity index over productive rearrangements. TCRdb retrieved this table from immuneACCESS and kept in-frame rearrangements only. Not all clones are present; in checked studies, unresolved V genes account for under half, and no reason is known for the remainder. V, J and clone size were drawn from that table, and D and trimming were deduced from the DNA. The table for this sample lists roughly 150,000 clones; over 80% of them were counted only once. Of the sample, more than 9.5% falls within the top ten clones.

Points the paper makes about the study in general: The amount of clinical and demographic metadata varied by source and participant and was provided uncurated.

Trimming costs V 2 bases and J 1 base, and their ends lie 12 bases apart. The CDR3 covers 15 residues, taking in both the cysteine and the phenylalanine. The entry retains the CDR3 DNA only, 45 bases that are in frame from base 1. CDR1 is given as SGHTA and CDR2 as FQGNSA, both from the germline V gene. Collaborating institutions collected whole blood in K2EDTA tubes following their own protocols. For TCRbeta analysis, collaborator samples were shipped as frozen whole blood, as isolated PBMCs, or as DNA extracted from either sample type. This receptor was obtained from a woman of 80 years or more with acute or convalescent COVID-19. This chain is built from TRBV7-2 and TRBJ2-7; possibly the D gene is TRBD1, per 6 matching bases. Sequenced input: peripheral blood. The nucleotide sequence is TGTGCCAGCAGCTTAACCCCGACAGGTTCCTACGAGCAGTACTTC. It codes for CASSLTPTGSYEQYF.